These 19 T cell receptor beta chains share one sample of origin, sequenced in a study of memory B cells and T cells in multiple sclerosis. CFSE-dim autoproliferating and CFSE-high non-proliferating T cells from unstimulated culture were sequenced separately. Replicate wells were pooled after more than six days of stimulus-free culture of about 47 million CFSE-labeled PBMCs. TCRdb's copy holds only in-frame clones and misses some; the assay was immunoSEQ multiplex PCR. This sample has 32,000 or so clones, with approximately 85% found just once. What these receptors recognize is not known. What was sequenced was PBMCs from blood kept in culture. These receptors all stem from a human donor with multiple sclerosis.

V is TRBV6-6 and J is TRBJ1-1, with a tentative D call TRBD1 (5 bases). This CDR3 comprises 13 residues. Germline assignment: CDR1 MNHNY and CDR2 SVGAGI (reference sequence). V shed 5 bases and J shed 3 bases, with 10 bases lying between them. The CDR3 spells CASSLLGDTEAFF. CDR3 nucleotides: TGTGCCAGCAGTCTACTGGGGGACACTGAAGCTTTCTTT.

In DNA form, the CDR3 reads TGTGCCACCAGCAGAGGGGACAGATTTGGAACCTACGAGCAGTACTTC. Translation gives CATSRGDRFGTYEQYF. The chain links TRBV15 to TRBJ2-7; 7 bases line up with TRBD1. This CDR3 comprises 16 residues. V gave up 1 base and J gave up 2 bases; unmatched junction bases: 8. Per germline, CDR1 LNHNV and CDR2 YYDKDF (reference sequence).

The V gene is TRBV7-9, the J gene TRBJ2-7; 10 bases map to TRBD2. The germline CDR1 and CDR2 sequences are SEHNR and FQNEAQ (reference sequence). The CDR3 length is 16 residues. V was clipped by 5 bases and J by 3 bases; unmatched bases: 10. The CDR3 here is CASSLTGTSDFYEQYF. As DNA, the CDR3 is TGTGCCAGCAGCCTTACCGGGACTAGCGATTTCTACGAGCAGTACTTC. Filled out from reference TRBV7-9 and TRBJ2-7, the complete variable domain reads DTGVSQNPRHKITKRGQNVTFRCDPISEHNRLYWYRQTLGQGPEFLTYFQNEAQLEKSRLLSDRFSAERPKGSFSTLEIQRTEQGDSAMYLCASSLTGTSDFYEQYFGPGTRLTVT.

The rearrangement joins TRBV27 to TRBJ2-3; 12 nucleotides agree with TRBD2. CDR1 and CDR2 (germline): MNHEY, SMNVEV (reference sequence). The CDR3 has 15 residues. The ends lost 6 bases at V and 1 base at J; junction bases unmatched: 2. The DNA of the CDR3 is TGTGCCAGCAGACCTAGCGGGAGGGGCACAGATACGCAGTATTTT. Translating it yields CASRPSGRGTDTQYF.

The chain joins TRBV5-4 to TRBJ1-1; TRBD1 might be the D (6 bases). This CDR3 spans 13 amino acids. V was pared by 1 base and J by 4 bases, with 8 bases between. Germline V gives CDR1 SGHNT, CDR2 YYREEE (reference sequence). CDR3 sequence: CASSLRGGTEAFF. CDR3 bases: TGTGCCAGCAGCTTGAGGGGGGGCACTGAAGCTTTCTTT.

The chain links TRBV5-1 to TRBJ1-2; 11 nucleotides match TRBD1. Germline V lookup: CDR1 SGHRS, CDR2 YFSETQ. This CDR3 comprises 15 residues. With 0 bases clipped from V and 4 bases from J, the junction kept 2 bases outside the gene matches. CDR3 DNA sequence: TGCGCCAGCAGCTTGGGGACAGGGGGCGGCTATGGCTACACCTTC. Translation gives CASSLGTGGGYGYTF.

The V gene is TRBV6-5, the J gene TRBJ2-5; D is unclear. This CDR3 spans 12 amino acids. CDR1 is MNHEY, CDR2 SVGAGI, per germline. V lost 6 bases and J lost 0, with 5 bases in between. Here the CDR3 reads CASRTYQETQYF. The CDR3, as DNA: TGTGCCAGCAGAACGTACCAAGAGACCCAGTACTTC.

CDR3 sequence reads: CASSNRDGYTF. CDR3 coding DNA: TGTGCCAGCAGTAACAGGGACGGCTACACCTTC. The chain is built from TRBV2 and TRBJ1-2; the D gene is possibly TRBD1 (6 bases). There are 11 residues in the CDR3. V was trimmed by 5 bases and J by 8 bases, leaving 9 bases between them. Germline-derived CDR1 and CDR2 are SNHLY and FYNNEI.

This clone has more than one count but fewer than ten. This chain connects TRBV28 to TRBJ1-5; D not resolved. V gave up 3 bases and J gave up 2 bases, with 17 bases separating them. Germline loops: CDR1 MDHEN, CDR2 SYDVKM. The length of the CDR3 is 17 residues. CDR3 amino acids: CASSLSPRARGNQPQHF. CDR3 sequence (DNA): TGTGCCAGCAGTTTGTCCCCGCGGGCAAGGGGCAATCAGCCCCAGCATTTT.

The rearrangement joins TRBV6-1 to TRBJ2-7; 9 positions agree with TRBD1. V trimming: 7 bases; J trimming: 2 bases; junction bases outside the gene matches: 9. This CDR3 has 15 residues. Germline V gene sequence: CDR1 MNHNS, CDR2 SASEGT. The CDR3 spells CASTEMGQGTYEQYF. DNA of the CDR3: TGTGCCAGCACCGAAATGGGACAGGGAACCTACGAGCAGTACTTC.

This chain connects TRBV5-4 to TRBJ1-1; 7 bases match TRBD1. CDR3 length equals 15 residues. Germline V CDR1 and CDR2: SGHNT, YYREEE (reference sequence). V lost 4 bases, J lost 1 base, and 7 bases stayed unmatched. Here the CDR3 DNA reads TGTGCCAGCAGCGTTAAAGACAGGGCGAACACTGAAGCTTTCTTT. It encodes CASSVKDRANTEAFF.

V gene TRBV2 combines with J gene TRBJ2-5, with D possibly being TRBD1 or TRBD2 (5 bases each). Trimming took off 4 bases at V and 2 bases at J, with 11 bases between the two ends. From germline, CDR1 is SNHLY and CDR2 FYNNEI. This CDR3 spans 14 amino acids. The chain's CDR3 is CASSVGQRQETQYF. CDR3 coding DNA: TGTGCCAGCAGTGTGGGGCAGCGGCAAGAGACCCAGTACTTC.

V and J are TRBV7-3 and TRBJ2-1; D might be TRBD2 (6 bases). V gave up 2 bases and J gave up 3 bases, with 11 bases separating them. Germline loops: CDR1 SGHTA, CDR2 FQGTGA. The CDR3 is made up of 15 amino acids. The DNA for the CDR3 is TGTGCCAGCAGCTTAGACGGGAGAGGCTACAATGAGCAGTTCTTC. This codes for CASSLDGRGYNEQFF.

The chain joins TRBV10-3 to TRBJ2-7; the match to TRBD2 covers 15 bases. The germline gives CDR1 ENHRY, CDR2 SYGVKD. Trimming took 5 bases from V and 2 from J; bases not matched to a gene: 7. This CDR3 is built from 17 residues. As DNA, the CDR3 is TGTGCCATCAGTAAAAGGACTAGCGGGAGGGCGGCCTACGAGCAGTACTTC. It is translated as CAISKRTSGRAAYEQYF.

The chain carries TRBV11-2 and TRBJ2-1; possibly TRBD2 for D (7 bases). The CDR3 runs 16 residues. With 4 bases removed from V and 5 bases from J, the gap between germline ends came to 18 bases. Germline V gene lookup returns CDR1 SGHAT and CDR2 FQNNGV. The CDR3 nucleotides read TGTGCCAGCAGCTACCCGGGGGCTAGCGGTAACAATGAGCAGTTCTTC. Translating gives CASSYPGASGNNEQFF.

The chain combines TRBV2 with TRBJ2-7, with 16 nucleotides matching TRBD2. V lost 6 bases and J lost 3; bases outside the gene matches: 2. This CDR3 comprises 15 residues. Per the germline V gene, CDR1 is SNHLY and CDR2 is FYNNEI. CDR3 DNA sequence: TGTGCCAGCAGGGGGACTAGCGGGAGGGTCTACGAGCAGTACTTC. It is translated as CASRGTSGRVYEQYF.

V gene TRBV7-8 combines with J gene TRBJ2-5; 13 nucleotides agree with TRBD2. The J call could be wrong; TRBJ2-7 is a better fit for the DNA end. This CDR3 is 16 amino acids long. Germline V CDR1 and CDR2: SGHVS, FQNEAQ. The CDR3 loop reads CASSKTSGGPLDEQYF. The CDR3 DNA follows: TGTGCCAGCAGCAAGACTAGCGGGGGGCCTTTGGACGAGCAGTACTTC.

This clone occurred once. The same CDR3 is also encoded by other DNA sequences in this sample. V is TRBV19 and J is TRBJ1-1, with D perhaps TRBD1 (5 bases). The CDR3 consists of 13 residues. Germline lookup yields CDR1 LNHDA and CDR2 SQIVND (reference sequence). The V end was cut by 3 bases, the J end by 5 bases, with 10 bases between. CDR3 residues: CASSIIGGTEAFF. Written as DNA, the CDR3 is TGTGCCAGTAGTATCATCGGGGGGACTGAAGCTTTCTTT.

The CDR3 DNA reads TGTGCCAGCAGTGAAGCTAATCTTTCTTTCTTT. This sequence encodes CASSEANLSFF. The V call is TRBV6-1, the J call TRBJ1-1; D remains unclear. V dropped 0 bases and J dropped 12 bases, with 8 bases sitting between them. Germline V gene data show CDR1 as MNHNS and CDR2 as SASEGT. CDR3 size: 11 residues.